This T cell receptor beta chain originates from a study of shared clonotypes between healthy human individuals (dated by TCRdb to about 2020). For the wider study: A few men and two women, aged 18 to 49 years, made up the cohort. For each donor, CD4 naive and CD4 memory were each given three plates, CD8 naive was given two plates, and CD8 memory was given one plate. Blood TCR repertoires of five healthy adults were deeply sequenced to estimate repertoire size and the extent of clonotype sharing between individuals. Libraries were prepared and TCR repertoires were sequenced by different laboratories using diverse techniques, in order to increase sequencing depth and limit assay-specific biases. Per donor, leukapheresis produced somewhere between about 0.94 and 8.9 billion PBMCs.

The donors were healthy, HIV-negative adults with no recently reported acute infections or vaccinations. All donors were Caucasian adults living in Nashville, Tennessee, USA. CD4+ T cells were enriched by magnetic negative selection, after which naive cells were positively selected on CD45RA and the negative fraction was taken as the memory subset. After blood collection by leukapheresis, PBMCs were isolated using Ficoll-Histopaque density gradient centrifugation and then cryopreserved in the vapor phase of liquid nitrogen. Analytical flow cytometry was used to check the purity and quantity of every magnetically sorted T cell population. Genomic DNA was isolated from every sorted fraction and measured by UV absorbance on a Nanodrop 2000c. For CDR1 and CDR2, the germline V gene (reference sequence) lists MNHEY and SMNVEV. V gives up 5 bases and J gives up 6 bases, and the segment between their germline ends measures 9 bases. From cysteine to phenylalanine, the CDR3 is 12 amino acids long. Kept here is only the CDR3 DNA, which spans 36 bases and is read in frame from base 1.

Using the deep immunoSEQ assay, multiplex PCR amplified TCR CDR3 regions from genomic DNA. Genomic DNA extracted from each cell subset was distributed evenly over all wells of several immunoSEQ 96-well plates, and each plate served as one replicate. For sorted subsets, around 0.2 ug of genomic DNA, equivalent to 25,000 to 35,000 T cell genomes, went into each replicate PCR. The purified libraries were quantified using a Qubit 3.0 fluorometer, sized with a Bioanalyzer 2100, and then quantified again using the KAPA Library Quantification kit. Every immunoSEQ 96-well plate was sequenced on a dedicated single-read 150-cycle Illumina NextSeq 550 flow cell. Turning to the authors' computational methods: Because the immunoSEQ output held only junctional sequences and lacked quality scores, the filtering could not match the filtering applied to full-length reads. Sequences were annotated with PyIR, a Python wrapper for IgBLAST v1.9, using IMGT germline references to assign V/J genes and CDR3. Reads with weak V/J assignments (E-value above 1e-6), missing CDR3, stop codons, out-of-frame junctions, or ambiguous translated residues were removed. V3J clonotypes were defined by identical inferred V gene, J gene, and CDR3 amino acid sequence. To compute the percentage overlap between repertoires, the number of shared unique clonotypes was divided by the size of the smaller repertoire. RTK rarefaction, the Chao1 estimator, and Recon v2.1 estimates of unobserved clonotypes were used to assess repertoire richness. For all TCRbeta clonotypes obtained by the gDNA method from four donors, generation probabilities were computed with OLGA. The table comes from immuneACCESS by way of TCRdb, which keeps in-frame sequences with V and J called. Part of the clones is missing from these tables; in studies checked, under half for an unresolved V gene and the rest for unknown reasons. V, J and clone size derive from that table, while D and trimming were established from the DNA sequence. Within this sample are roughly 1,000,000 clones, with approximately 80% of them counted one time only. Jointly, the top ten make up 0.5% to 0.6% of the sample.

Comments on this clone: Its antigen is currently not known. No clone much larger than this one lies a single base away; base qualities are absent.

The paper's findings and limits, for the study overall: Sampling was limited to blood, and TCR repertoires in tissue likely differ from TCR repertoires in blood. Even with the large sequencing depth, rarefaction of the sorted-subset datasets indicated that sequencing was incomplete. The small number of donors limited the genetic and exposure-history diversity represented. Roughly 5.2% of naive CD4, around 3.6% of naive CD8, 2% to 2.5% of memory CD4, and about 0.4% of memory CD8 clonotypes were shared across a few donors. Higher generation probabilities were observed for clonotypes shared by all four sorted-subset donors than for non-shared clonotypes. Naive subsets generally had larger estimated clonotype richness than memory subsets did. Pairwise subsampling indicated that sequencing depth was expected to affect the degree of clonotype sharing among donors.

The sequence is built from TRBV27 and TRBJ2-3, with no confidently assigned D gene. The sequenced sample consisted of memory CD4+ T cells from PBMCs. The cell subset or site label on this specimen signifies: CD45RA-negative fraction. The clonotype originates from a man aged 18 to 30 in good health. Some clones in this sample may be carry-over from other donors' samples. The DNA sequence reads TGTGCCAGCAGTCCGGCGCGCGATACGCAGTATTTT. This yields the protein CASSPARDTQYF.